The 25 T cell receptor beta chains below all came from one sample that was sequenced in a study of OX40 agonist ivuxolimab in advanced cancers. Clones were read by immunoSEQ multiplex PCR, and TCRdb kept only the in-frame ones, dropping some. In the table there are around 51,000 clones, around 77% of which are singletons. The sequencing here drew on CD4+ or CD8+ T cells sorted from blood, taken in a trial of the OX40 agonist ivuxolimab. The receptors shown here come from an adult with an advanced solid tumor such as melanoma, head and neck, liver or kidney cancer.

The CDR3 DNA reads TGCGCCAGCAGCCCCGAAGGGGGTACCGGGACAGGCTTAATTGGGACCCAGTACTTC. It is translated as CASSPEGGTGTGLIGTQYF. The chain is built from TRBV4-1 and TRBJ2-5, with 8 bases identical to TRBD1. From germline, CDR1 is MGHRA and CDR2 YSYEKL. With 4 bases clipped from V and 7 bases from J, the junction kept 23 bases outside the gene matches. This CDR3 has 19 residues.

The chain couples TRBV10-3 to TRBJ1-2; D unclear. The CDR3 spans 13 residues. Trimming removed 3 bases from V and 4 bases from J, with 9 bases in between. Germline V CDR1 and CDR2: ENHRY, SYGVKD. For the CDR3, the DNA is TGTGCCATCAGTGACGAGGGAATCTATGGCTACACCTTC. Its protein is CAISDEGIYGYTF.

The CDR3 protein is CASSVTGAPYEQYF. The CDR3, as DNA: TGTGCCAGCAGTGTGACAGGGGCTCCCTACGAGCAGTACTTC. The chain has TRBV6-1 and TRBJ2-7; TRBD1 matches at 8 bases. Germline V gene sequence: CDR1 MNHNS, CDR2 SASEGT. J lost 2 bases, V lost 4 bases, and 4 bases had no gene match. The CDR3 runs to 14 residues.

This clone has only one observation. This sequence joins TRBV6-1 and TRBJ1-4, with D possibly matching TRBD1 (5 bases). Germline V gene sequence: CDR1 MNHNS, CDR2 SASEGT. The V end lost 8 bases, the J end lost 2 bases, and 15 bases lay between the germline ends. The CDR3 consists of 15 residues. The CDR3 sequence is CASSGTVITNEKLFF. In DNA, the CDR3 is TGTGCCAGCTCTGGGACTGTTATTACTAATGAAAAACTGTTTTTT.

The chain combines TRBV28 with TRBJ2-2; 8 bases line up with TRBD1. The CDR3 consists of 16 residues. The V gene's germline CDR1 is MDHEN and CDR2 SYDVKM. Trimming cost V 5 bases and J 2 bases; bases outside gene matches: 7. The CDR3 nucleotides read TGTGCCAGCAGTCCATGGGACAGGAGAAACACCGGGGAGCTGTTTTTT. Its translation: CASSPWDRRNTGELFF.

V gene TRBV6-6 combines with J gene TRBJ2-5, with 11 bases fitting TRBD1. Germline-derived CDR1 and CDR2 are MNHNY and SVGAGI (reference sequence). V shed 4 bases, J shed 1 base, and the junction held 5 bases outside the gene matches. This CDR3 region has 16 residues. DNA for the CDR3: TGTGCCAGCAGTTCCTCCGGGACAGGGGGCCAAGAGACCCAGTACTTC. Amino acid sequence: CASSSSGTGGQETQYF.

The chain couples TRBV19 to TRBJ2-1, with D uncertain. Germline CDR1 reads LNHDA; CDR2 reads SQIVND (reference sequence). This CDR3 region has 15 residues. Trimming left V 10 bases short and J 4 bases short, with 20 bases between. DNA of the CDR3: TGTGCCACCCGTCGCCCCTGGGAAGCGTACAATGAGCAGTTCTTC. This codes for CATRRPWEAYNEQFF.

The V gene is TRBV11-2, the J gene TRBJ2-7; the match to TRBD2 covers 7 bases. The V gene end was trimmed by 5 bases and the J gene end by 2 bases; junction bases not matched to a gene: 6. The CDR3 length is 14 residues. In germline, CDR1 is SGHAT, CDR2 FQNNGV. This CDR3 reads CASSRSGQPYEQYF. CDR3 nucleotide sequence: TGTGCCAGCAGCCGTAGCGGGCAACCCTACGAGCAGTACTTC.

This clone was counted only a few times. The chain uses TRBV4-1 and TRBJ1-1, with 10 bases aligning to TRBD1. J lost 1 base, V lost 0 bases, and 8 bases had no gene match. The CDR3 totals 18 residues. Germline V gene data show CDR1 as MGHRA and CDR2 as YSYEKL. Written as DNA, the CDR3 is TGCGCCAGCAGCCAAGATCGACAGGGGGCAAATCAGAACACTGAAGCTTTCTTT. The encoded protein is CASSQDRQGANQNTEAFF.

J is TRBJ2-3 and V is TRBV5-1, with D maybe TRBD2 (6 bases). Germline V gene sequence: CDR1 SGHRS, CDR2 YFSETQ. V was pared by 0 bases and J by 2 bases, with 10 bases between. This CDR3 is 15 amino acids long. CDR3 loop: CASSLAGLSTDTQYF. DNA for the CDR3: TGCGCCAGCAGCTTGGCCGGACTATCCACAGATACGCAGTATTTT.

The chain is built from TRBV11-3 and TRBJ2-7; 7 bases are shared with TRBD1. Trimming took 1 base from V and 2 from J; bases not matched to a gene: 8. The CDR3 loop spans 16 amino acids. Germline CDR1 is SGHNT and CDR2 is YENEEA. The CDR3 sequence is CASSLVRGTAPYEQYF. CDR3 DNA: TGTGCCAGCAGCTTAGTTAGGGGGACAGCACCCTACGAGCAGTACTTC.

The rearrangement joins TRBV2 to TRBJ1-4; TRBD1 matches 8 bases. The CDR3 runs 15 residues. The V gene's germline CDR1 is SNHLY and CDR2 FYNNEI. Unmatched junction bases numbered 4, after V lost 6 bases and J lost 1 base. The CDR3 nucleotides read TGTGCCAGCAGCGGACAGGGAGGAACTAATGAAAAACTGTTTTTT. Its translation is CASSGQGGTNEKLFF.

V is TRBV5-1 and J is TRBJ1-3; no firm D call. CDR1 and CDR2 (germline): SGHRS, YFSETQ. Trimming cost V 1 base and J 0 bases, with 11 bases left between them. The CDR3 is 16 residues long. The CDR3 is CASSLTAGLSGNTIYF. The DNA of the CDR3 is TGCGCCAGCAGCTTGACAGCAGGACTCTCTGGAAACACCATATATTTT.

This clone has at least ten counts. The chain is built from TRBV5-1 and TRBJ1-2; possible D gene TRBD1, 6 bases. The CDR3 consists of 14 residues. The V gene lost 0 bases and the J gene lost 9 bases, with 15 bases spanning the gap. Per germline, CDR1 SGHRS and CDR2 YFSETQ. The chain's CDR3 is CASSLAAGDQRYTF. The CDR3 coding sequence is TGCGCCAGCAGCTTGGCCGCAGGGGACCAACGCTACACCTTC.

The V call is TRBV7-3, the J call TRBJ1-6; TRBD1 aligns across 9 bases. Per germline, CDR1 SGHTA and CDR2 FQGTGA. With V trimmed by 5 bases and J by 10 bases, 6 bases remained unmatched. The CDR3 runs 14 residues. CDR3 bases: TGTGCCAGCAGCGTAGGGGACAGGGTCTCACCCCTCCACTTT. Translation: CASSVGDRVSPLHF.

The chain couples TRBV15 to TRBJ2-3; D possibly matches TRBD1 or TRBD2 (5 bases each). Looked up from germline, CDR1 is LNHNV and CDR2 is YYDKDF (reference sequence). V was shortened by 1 base and J by 1 base, with 9 bases between the two germline ends. This CDR3 has 15 amino acids. The CDR3 loop is CATSRVRGRTDTQYF. CDR3 bases: TGTGCCACCAGCAGAGTGAGGGGACGCACAGATACGCAGTATTTT. The full variable domain, in which reference TRBV15 and TRBJ2-3 provide the parts outside the CDR3, is DAMVIQNPRYQVTQFGKPVTLSCSQTLNHNVMYWYQQKSSQAPKLLFHYYDKDFNNEADTPDNFQSRRPNTSFCFLDIRSPGLGDTAMYLCATSRVRGRTDTQYFGPGTRLTVL.

V and J are TRBV5-4 and TRBJ2-5; TRBD1 might be the D (7 bases). Germline assignment: CDR1 SGHNT and CDR2 YYREEE (reference sequence). Deletions cut 4 bases from V and 7 bases from J, with 17 bases between. The CDR3 covers 14 residues. CDR3 in amino acids: CASSPGGQEGTQYF. The CDR3 DNA reads as TGTGCCAGCAGCCCCGGTGGACAGGAGGGGACCCAGTACTTC.

V usage is TRBV19 and J usage is TRBJ1-5; TRBD1 is a possible D gene (5 bases). Germline CDR1 and CDR2: LNHDA and SQIVND (reference sequence). V gave up 6 bases and J gave up 5 bases, with 20 bases separating them. The CDR3 consists of 16 residues. CDR3 coding DNA: TGTGCCAGTAGAGACTTCGGGGGACCGAGGGATCAGCCCCAGCATTTT. Translation: CASRDFGGPRDQPQHF.

V is TRBV29-1 and J is TRBJ2-1; maybe TRBD1 (6 bases). Germline CDR1 reads SQVTM; CDR2 reads ANQGSEA. V dropped 7 bases and J dropped 10 bases, with 20 bases sitting between them. This CDR3 contains 13 residues. The CDR3 nucleotides read TGCAGCGCCTTTGGACAGTCCATGGGCGAGCAGTTCTTC. It codes for CSAFGQSMGEQFF.

The chain links TRBV19 to TRBJ2-7, with unresolved D. V was trimmed by 7 bases and J by 7 bases, leaving 20 bases between them. The CDR3 is 14 amino acids. Germline V gene sequence: CDR1 LNHDA, CDR2 SQIVND (reference sequence). CDR3 DNA: TGTGCCAGTAAGTATTTAGGCCATATAGGGGAGCAGTACTTC. Amino acids: CASKYLGHIGEQYF.

The chain combines TRBV28 with TRBJ1-4, with D unresolved. The germline V gene has CDR1 MDHEN and CDR2 SYDVKM. The CDR3 has 14 residues. Trimming shortened V by 6 bases and J by 0 bases, and 8 bases separated the two germline ends. The CDR3 DNA sequence: TGTGCCAGCAGCAAAGGACCAACTAATGAAAAACTGTTTTTT. It encodes CASSKGPTNEKLFF.

V is TRBV5-4 and J is TRBJ2-5; D gene ambiguous. The CDR3 has 14 residues. CDR1 SGHNT and CDR2 YYREEE come from the germline V gene (reference sequence). The V and J ends lost 4 bases and 0 bases respectively, with 10 bases between them. The CDR3 region has the DNA TGTGCCAGCAGCCCGGGCACAAACCAAGAGACCCAGTACTTC. It yields the protein CASSPGTNQETQYF.

The rearrangement joins TRBV18 to TRBJ1-1; weak D call: TRBD1 (6 bases). The CDR3 covers 15 residues. In germline, CDR1 is KGHSH, CDR2 LQKENI. V shed 4 bases and J shed 3 bases, with 15 bases lying between them. The CDR3 here is CASSRDNLGYTEAFF. The CDR3 DNA sequence: TGTGCCAGCTCACGGGACAACTTGGGGTACACTGAAGCTTTCTTT. Using reference TRBV18 and TRBJ1-1 for the parts outside the CDR3, the full variable domain is NAGVMQNPRHLVRRRGQEARLRCSPMKGHSHVYWYRQLPEEGLKFMVYLQKENIIDESGMPKERFSAEFPKEGPSILRIQQVVRGDSAAYFCASSRDNLGYTEAFFGQGTRLTVV.

This sequence joins TRBV7-9 and TRBJ1-1; tentatively, D is TRBD1 (6 bases). Trimming removed 1 base from V and 11 bases from J, with 14 bases in between. This CDR3 region has 13 residues. Germline-derived CDR1 and CDR2 are SEHNR and FQNEAQ (reference sequence). The CDR3 DNA reads as TGTGCCAGCAGCTTAGACAGGGCCCTTGGGGCTTTCTTT. This gives the protein CASSLDRALGAFF. The full variable domain, with the rest looked up from reference TRBV7-9 and TRBJ1-1, is DTGVSQNPRHKITKRGQNVTFRCDPISEHNRLYWYRQTLGQGPEFLTYFQNEAQLEKSRLLSDRFSAERPKGSFSTLEIQRTEQGDSAMYLCASSLDRALGAFFGQGTRLTVV.

V usage is TRBV5-6 and J usage is TRBJ2-1, with 8 bases that match TRBD2. Unmatched junction bases numbered 10, after V lost 4 bases and J lost 4 bases. Germline lookup yields CDR1 SGHDT and CDR2 YYEEEE. The CDR3 loop spans 16 amino acids. The CDR3 region has the DNA TGTGCCAGCAGCCCCCGTGGTAGCGGGGCGTACAATGAGCAGTTCTTC. Protein sequence: CASSPRGSGAYNEQFF.